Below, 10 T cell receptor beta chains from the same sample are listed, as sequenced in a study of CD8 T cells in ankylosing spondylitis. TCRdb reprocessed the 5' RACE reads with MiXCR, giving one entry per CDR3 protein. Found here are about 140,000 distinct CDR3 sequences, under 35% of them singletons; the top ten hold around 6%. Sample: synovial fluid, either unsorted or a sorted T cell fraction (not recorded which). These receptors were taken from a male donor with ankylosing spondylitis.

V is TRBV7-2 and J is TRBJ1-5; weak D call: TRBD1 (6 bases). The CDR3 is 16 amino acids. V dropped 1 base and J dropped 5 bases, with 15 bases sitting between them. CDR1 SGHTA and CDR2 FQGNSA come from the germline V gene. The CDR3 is CASSLGAGTRHQPQHF. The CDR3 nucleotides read TGTGCCAGCAGCTTAGGGGCCGGGACAAGACATCAGCCCCAGCATTTT.

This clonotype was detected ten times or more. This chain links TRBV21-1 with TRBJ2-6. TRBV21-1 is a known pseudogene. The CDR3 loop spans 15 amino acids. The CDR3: CASSKGRTGANVLTF. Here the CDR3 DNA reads TGTGCCAGCAGCAAAGGACGGACTGGGGCCAACGTCCTGACTTTC.

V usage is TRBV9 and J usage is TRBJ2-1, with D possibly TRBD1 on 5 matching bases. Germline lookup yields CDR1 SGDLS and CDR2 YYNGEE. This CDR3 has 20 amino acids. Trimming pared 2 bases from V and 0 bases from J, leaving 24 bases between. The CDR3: CASSVTASSGQTSSYNEQFF. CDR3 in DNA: TGTGCCAGCAGCGTCACAGCAAGCTCAGGGCAGACGAGCTCCTACAATGAGCAGTTCTTC.

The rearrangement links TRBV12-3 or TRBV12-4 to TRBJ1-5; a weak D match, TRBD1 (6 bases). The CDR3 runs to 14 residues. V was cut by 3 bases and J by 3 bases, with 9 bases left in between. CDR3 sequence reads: CASSLSGDNQPQHF. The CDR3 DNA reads TGTGCCAGCAGTTTGTCAGGGGACAATCAGCCCCAGCATTTT.

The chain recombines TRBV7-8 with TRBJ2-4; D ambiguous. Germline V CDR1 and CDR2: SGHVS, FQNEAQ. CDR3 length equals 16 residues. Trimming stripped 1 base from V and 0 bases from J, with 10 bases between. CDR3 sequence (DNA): TGTGCCAGCAGCTTAGGCGGCAGCATAGCCAAAAACATTCAGTACTTC. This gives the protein CASSLGGSIAKNIQYF.

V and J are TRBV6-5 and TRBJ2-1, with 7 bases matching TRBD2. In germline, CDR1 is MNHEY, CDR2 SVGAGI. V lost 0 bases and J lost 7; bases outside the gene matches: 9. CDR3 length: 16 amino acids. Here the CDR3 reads CASSYSRWEGMNEQFF. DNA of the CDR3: TGTGCCAGCAGTTACTCGAGGTGGGAGGGGATGAATGAGCAGTTCTTC.

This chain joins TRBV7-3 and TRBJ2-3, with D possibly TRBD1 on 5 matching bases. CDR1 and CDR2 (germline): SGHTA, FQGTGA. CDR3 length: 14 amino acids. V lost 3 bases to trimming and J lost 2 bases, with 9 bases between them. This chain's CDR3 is CASSFMGPTDTQYF. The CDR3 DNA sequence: TGTGCCAGCAGCTTCATGGGGCCCACAGATACGCAGTATTTT.

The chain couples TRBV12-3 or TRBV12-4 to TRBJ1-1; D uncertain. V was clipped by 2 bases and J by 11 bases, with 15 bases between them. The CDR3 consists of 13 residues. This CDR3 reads CASSLFRRDWAFF. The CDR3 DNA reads TGTGCCAGCAGTTTATTTAGGAGGGATTGGGCTTTCTTT.

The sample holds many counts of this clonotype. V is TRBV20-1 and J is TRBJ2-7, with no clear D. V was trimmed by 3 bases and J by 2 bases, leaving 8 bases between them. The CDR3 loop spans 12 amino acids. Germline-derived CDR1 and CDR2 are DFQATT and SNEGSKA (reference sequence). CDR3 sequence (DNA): TGCAGTGCTAGCCCTCAGACCTACGAGCAGTACTTC. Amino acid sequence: CSASPQTYEQYF.

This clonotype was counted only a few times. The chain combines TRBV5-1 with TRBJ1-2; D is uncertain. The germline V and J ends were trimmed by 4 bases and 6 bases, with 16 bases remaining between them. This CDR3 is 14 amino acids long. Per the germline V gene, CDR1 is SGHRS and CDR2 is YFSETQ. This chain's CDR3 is CASSGTHPSNGYTF. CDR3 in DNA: TGCGCCAGCAGCGGTACGCATCCCTCTAATGGCTACACCTTC.